The rows below give T cell receptor beta chains drawn from one sample of a study of blood T cell repertoires in COVID-19. Data came from immunoSEQ multiplex PCR; TCRdb stores just in-frame clones and leaves some out. The sample lists 200,000 to 300,000 clones; 75% to 85% were seen once. The specimen was peripheral blood. The receptor source for this set is a human donor in a cohort sampled during active COVID-19. Both conserved end residues are part of each CDR3. The D gene is left open where the match is weak. Only part of the rows carry a size: once, few, many, or a class if the clone is expanded.

j_call: TRBJ2-4; d_call: TRBD1; clone_size: once; v_call: TRBV19; cdr3_aa: CASTQDRVGNIQYF; cdr3_nt: TGTGCCAGTACCCAGGACAGGGTAGGAAACATTCAGTACTTC
j_call: TRBJ2-7; d_call: TRBD2; clone_size: NA; v_call: TRBV29-1; cdr3_aa: CSVLLAGLSYEQYF; cdr3_nt: TGCAGCGTCCTCCTAGCGGGTCTCTCCTACGAGCAGTACTTC
j_call: TRBJ2-5; d_call: NA; clone_size: NA; v_call: TRBV5-1; cdr3_aa: CASSTTGQLRETQYF; cdr3_nt: TGCGCCAGCAGCACCACTGGGCAGCTTAGAGAGACCCAGTACTTC
j_call: TRBJ1-1; d_call: TRBD1; clone_size: NA; v_call: TRBV19; cdr3_aa: CASTVLGDRNTEAFF; cdr3_nt: TGTGCCAGTACAGTACTTGGGGACAGGAACACTGAAGCTTTCTTT
j_call: TRBJ2-2; d_call: NA; clone_size: NA; v_call: TRBV10-3; cdr3_aa: CAIRRAGLDTGELFF; cdr3_nt: TGTGCCATCAGACGCGCGGGGCTGGACACCGGGGAGCTGTTTTTT
j_call: TRBJ2-3; d_call: TRBD1; clone_size: NA; v_call: TRBV30; cdr3_aa: CAWRLVGTAEDTQYF; cdr3_nt: TGTGCCTGGAGACTAGTAGGGACAGCAGAAGATACGCAGTATTTT
j_call: TRBJ2-2; d_call: NA; clone_size: NA; v_call: TRBV4-2; cdr3_aa: CASSQETSNTGELFF; cdr3_nt: TGTGCCAGCAGCCAAGAGACATCGAACACCGGGGAGCTGTTTTTT
j_call: TRBJ2-3; d_call: TRBD2; clone_size: NA; v_call: TRBV6-2/TRBV6-3; cdr3_aa: CASSNRPRLAGGYTDTQYF; cdr3_nt: TGTGCCAGCAGTAACCGACCTAGACTAGCGGGAGGGTACACAGATACGCAGTATTTT
j_call: TRBJ2-5; d_call: NA; clone_size: NA; v_call: TRBV5-6; cdr3_aa: CASSFDRRETQYF; cdr3_nt: TGTGCCAGCAGCTTTGACAGGCGAGAGACCCAGTACTTC
j_call: TRBJ2-2; d_call: NA; clone_size: NA; v_call: TRBV9; cdr3_aa: CASSVSAGPLAGELFF; cdr3_nt: TGTGCCAGCAGCGTATCCGCGGGGCCGCTGGCCGGGGAGCTGTTTTTT
j_call: TRBJ1-5; d_call: TRBD1; clone_size: once; v_call: TRBV27; cdr3_aa: CASRDRGHQPQHF; cdr3_nt: TGTGCCAGCCGGGACAGGGGGCATCAGCCCCAGCATTTT
j_call: TRBJ2-2; d_call: TRBD2; clone_size: few; v_call: TRBV9; cdr3_aa: CASSVAPLAGTAGELFF; cdr3_nt: TGTGCCAGCAGCGTAGCGCCACTAGCGGGAACCGCCGGGGAGCTGTTTTTT
j_call: TRBJ2-3; d_call: TRBD2; clone_size: NA; v_call: TRBV25-1; cdr3_aa: CASSEPPRLAGRTDTQYF; cdr3_nt: TGTGCCAGCAGTGAACCCCCCCGACTAGCGGGGCGCACAGATACGCAGTATTTT
j_call: TRBJ1-5; d_call: NA; clone_size: NA; v_call: TRBV3-1/TRBV3-2; cdr3_aa: CASSQGMGARNQPQHF; cdr3_nt: TGTGCCAGCAGCCAGGGAATGGGAGCCCGCAATCAGCCCCAGCATTTT
j_call: TRBJ2-1; d_call: NA; clone_size: NA; v_call: TRBV30; cdr3_aa: CAWSAYGEQFF; cdr3_nt: TGTGCCTGGAGTGCCTATGGTGAGCAGTTCTTC
j_call: TRBJ2-1; d_call: NA; clone_size: few; v_call: TRBV7-3; cdr3_aa: CASSLKTNGEQFF; cdr3_nt: TGTGCCAGCAGCTTAAAAACTAACGGGGAGCAGTTCTTC
j_call: TRBJ2-1; d_call: NA; clone_size: NA; v_call: TRBV9; cdr3_aa: CASSASPGLNEQFF; cdr3_nt: TGTGCCAGCAGCGCGTCGCCCGGGTTAAATGAGCAGTTCTTC
j_call: TRBJ1-2; d_call: NA; clone_size: NA; v_call: TRBV6-1; cdr3_aa: CASSESRADRYNYGYTF; cdr3_nt: TGTGCCAGCAGTGAATCACGCGCGGACAGATATAACTATGGCTACACCTTC
j_call: TRBJ1-5; d_call: NA; clone_size: NA; v_call: TRBV5-1; cdr3_aa: CASSPGQGNQPQHF; cdr3_nt: TGCGCCAGCAGCCCGGGGCAGGGGAATCAGCCCCAGCATTTT
j_call: TRBJ2-3; d_call: TRBD2; clone_size: NA; v_call: TRBV27; cdr3_aa: CASRGLAGGSTDTQYF; cdr3_nt: TGTGCCAGCAGGGGACTAGCGGGGGGTAGCACAGATACGCAGTATTTT
j_call: TRBJ2-1; d_call: NA; clone_size: NA; v_call: TRBV20-1; cdr3_aa: CSASRGNNEQFF; cdr3_nt: TGCAGTGCTAGTAGGGGGAACAATGAGCAGTTCTTC
j_call: TRBJ2-1; d_call: TRBD2; clone_size: NA; v_call: TRBV5-1; cdr3_aa: CASSLLGLAGYNEQFF; cdr3_nt: TGCGCCAGCAGCTTGCTGGGACTAGCGGGTTACAATGAGCAGTTCTTC
j_call: TRBJ2-1; d_call: TRBD2; clone_size: NA; v_call: TRBV29-1; cdr3_aa: CSVLGTSRDNEQFF; cdr3_nt: TGCAGCGTTCTCGGGACTAGTAGGGACAATGAGCAGTTCTTC
j_call: TRBJ1-2; d_call: NA; clone_size: NA; v_call: TRBV28; cdr3_aa: CASSFGRRGYTF; cdr3_nt: TGTGCCAGCAGTTTCGGGAGGAGGGGCTACACCTTC
j_call: TRBJ2-7; d_call: TRBD1; clone_size: NA; v_call: TRBV7-9; cdr3_aa: CASSLEDRGYEQYF; cdr3_nt: TGTGCCAGCAGCTTAGAGGACAGGGGATACGAGCAGTACTTC
j_call: TRBJ2-1; d_call: TRBD2; clone_size: NA; v_call: TRBV4-2; cdr3_aa: CASSQAGLAGGFEQFF; cdr3_nt: TGTGCCAGCAGCCAGGCTGGACTAGCGGGAGGGTTTGAGCAGTTCTTC
j_call: TRBJ2-7; d_call: NA; clone_size: NA; v_call: TRBV7-2; cdr3_aa: CASSLGTTGEQYF; cdr3_nt: TGTGCCAGCAGCTTAGGCACTACTGGCGAGCAGTACTTC
j_call: TRBJ2-3; d_call: TRBD1; clone_size: NA; v_call: TRBV28; cdr3_aa: CASSPQGAPGDTQYF; cdr3_nt: TGTGCCAGCAGCCCCCAGGGGGCCCCAGGAGATACGCAGTATTTT
j_call: TRBJ2-3; d_call: NA; clone_size: NA; v_call: TRBV7-9; cdr3_aa: CASSQHGDTDTQYF; cdr3_nt: TGTGCCAGCAGCCAACACGGGGATACAGATACGCAGTATTTT
j_call: TRBJ1-1; d_call: NA; clone_size: NA; v_call: TRBV20-1; cdr3_aa: CSASRSTEAFF; cdr3_nt: TGCAGTGCTAGCCGGAGTACGGAAGCTTTCTTT
j_call: TRBJ1-6; d_call: NA; clone_size: NA; v_call: TRBV27; cdr3_aa: CASSFQGLNSPLHF; cdr3_nt: TGTGCCAGCAGTTTCCAGGGACTCAATTCACCCCTCCACTTT
j_call: TRBJ2-5; d_call: NA; clone_size: NA; v_call: TRBV30; cdr3_aa: CAWSSPGSGETQYF; cdr3_nt: TGTGCCTGGAGTTCCCCAGGGAGCGGGGAGACCCAGTACTTC
j_call: TRBJ1-4; d_call: TRBD1; clone_size: NA; v_call: TRBV12-3/TRBV12-4; cdr3_aa: CASRLTGQLKLFF; cdr3_nt: TGTGCCAGCAGACTTACGGGACAGTTGAAACTGTTTTTT
j_call: TRBJ1-1; d_call: NA; clone_size: NA; v_call: TRBV7-2; cdr3_aa: CASSSMSGDTEAFF; cdr3_nt: TGTGCCAGCAGCTCGATGTCAGGGGACACTGAAGCTTTCTTT
j_call: TRBJ1-4; d_call: NA; clone_size: once; v_call: TRBV20-1; cdr3_aa: CSANREEKLFF; cdr3_nt: TGCAGTGCTAACAGGGAAGAAAAACTGTTTTTT
j_call: TRBJ2-2; d_call: NA; clone_size: NA; v_call: TRBV25-1; cdr3_aa: CASSESGLRNTGELFF; cdr3_nt: TGTGCCAGCAGTGAATCGGGACTGAGGAACACCGGGGAGCTGTTTTTT
j_call: TRBJ2-1; d_call: NA; clone_size: NA; v_call: TRBV10-1; cdr3_aa: CASKTGHWDEQFF; cdr3_nt: TGCGCCAGCAAGACGGGTCACTGGGATGAGCAGTTCTTC
j_call: TRBJ1-2; d_call: NA; clone_size: once; v_call: TRBV5-4; cdr3_aa: CASSLAGSRGYTF; cdr3_nt: TGTGCCAGCAGCTTGGCAGGAAGTCGTGGCTACACCTTC
j_call: TRBJ2-7; d_call: TRBD1; clone_size: NA; v_call: TRBV3-1/TRBV3-2; cdr3_aa: CASSQYRDSSYEQYF; cdr3_nt: TGTGCCAGCAGCCAATACCGGGACAGCTCCTACGAGCAGTACTTC
j_call: TRBJ2-2; d_call: NA; clone_size: once; v_call: TRBV6-1; cdr3_aa: CASSVMRESPTGELFF; cdr3_nt: TGTGCCAGCAGTGTCATGAGGGAGTCCCCCACCGGGGAGCTGTTTTTT